What follows describes a single T cell receptor (beta chain). Its specificity is unknown. The data are from a study of metastatic and nonmetastatic thyroid tumors. Study at large: The comparison covered peripheral blood and tumor or nodule tissue in malignant and benign thyroid patients.

Notes on the study in general: It was reportedly found that TCR beta diversity was significantly higher in malignant thyroid tumors than in benign nodules, a difference seen in both blood and tumor samples.

CDR1 and CDR2 from the germline V gene are SGHAT and FQNNGV. Deletions cut 4 bases from V and 4 bases from J, with 13 bases between. This CDR3 contains 14 residues. Each patient came to thyroid surgery without any prior treatment (of any kind). TCRdb reanalyzed the PCR reads with MiXCR. The sample has 20,000 or so clones, less than 40% seen once. This chain uses TRBV11-2 with TRBJ1-2, with D hard to call. This TCR derives from a male donor with papillary thyroid cancer or a benign thyroid nodule (not recorded which). Some clones in this sample may be carry-over from other donors' samples. Sequencing input: blood. CDR3: CASSSTPGIYGYTF. As DNA, the CDR3 is TGTGCCAGCAGCTCGACCCCGGGGATCTATGGCTACACCTTC. Complete variable domain (other parts from reference TRBV11-2 and TRBJ1-2): EAGVAQSPRYKIIEKRQSVAFWCNPISGHATLYWYQQILGQGPKLLIQFQNNGVVDDSQLPKDRFSAERLKGVDSTLKIQPAKLEDSAVYLCASSSTPGIYGYTFGSGTRLTVV.